The 2 T cell receptor beta chains in this list originate from one sample, sequenced in a study of T cells in Graves' hyperthyroidism and ophthalmopathy. Researchers took RNA transcripts and amplified the TCR beta CDR3 regions from them. The HTBI primer set drove a first-round RT-PCR of the TCR CDR3. A single record per CDR3 protein comes from TCRdb applying MiXCR to the multiplex PCR reads. The sample holds hundreds of thousands of distinct CDR3 sequences, over 20% seen once. The sample comprised blood. These receptors came from a man aged 25 to 45 with Graves' ophthalmopathy.

The chain has TRBV18 and TRBJ2-4, with a tentative D call TRBD2 (6 bases). With 0 bases removed from V and 0 bases from J, the gap between germline ends came to 12 bases. The germline gives CDR1 KGHSH, CDR2 LQKENI. This CDR3 contains 17 residues. The CDR3 bases are TGTGCCAGCTCACCACCCGGGAGAGAGGGAGCCAAAAACATTCAGTACTTC. This translates into CASSPPGREGAKNIQYF.

V and J are TRBV29-1 and TRBJ1-4; D is unresolved. CDR1 and CDR2 (germline): SQVTM, ANQGSEA. The V end lost 8 bases, the J end lost 2 bases, and 12 bases lay between the germline ends. CDR3 length equals 13 residues. The CDR3 nucleotides read TGCAGCACCCTGGGCGGTACTAATGAAAAACTGTTTTTT. It is translated as CSTLGGTNEKLFF.